This T cell receptor (beta chain) came from a study of T cell repertoires in cytomegalovirus infection. Study-wide background: Selection of CMV epitopes for the study included recently identified HLA-C-restricted and well-studied HLA-B-restricted ones. Indications came from public TCR beta signatures; they pointed to CMV infection and to a matching HLA type. Study results and caveats: Identification of carriers of CMV plus the relevant HLA was performed using cumulative public TCR beta family frequency.

The CDR3 is 12 amino acids. The ends were cut back, 8 bases at V and 7 bases at J, with 13 bases in the middle. In germline, CDR1 is SNHLY, CDR2 FYNNEI. Only a few counts were recorded for this clonotype. What it recognizes is unknown. TCRdb itself ran the reads through MiXCR, one entry per CDR3 protein. The sample yields about 830,000 distinct CDR3 sequences, 32% seen once. The receptor was derived from a human donor in good health (CMV status not recorded). Some clones in this sample may be carry-over from other donors' samples. This chain links TRBV2 with TRBJ2-3; D is ambiguous. This specimen consisted of cultured CD8+ T cells from PBMCs, obtained from culture after CMV antigen stimulation. The CDR3 region is CASEGPVNTQYF. The CDR3 coding sequence is TGTGCCAGCGAAGGCCCGGTGAATACGCAGTATTTT.